This entry concerns a single T cell receptor beta chain. Its antigen remains unknown. This sample was taken from a study of cytomegalovirus exposure and HLA in healthy donors. General study findings and limits: In a later analysis, across HLA loci, associated TCR counts were highest for DRB1, lowest for HLA-C. Later analysis identified a missense DCLRE1C variant that was linked to TCR beta V- and J-gene trimming. Rarity characterized most TCR sequences, yet some public TCRs appeared in many donors.

The V end was cut by 0 bases, the J end by 8 bases, with 11 bases between. The V gene's germline CDR1 is MRHNA and CDR2 SNTAGT. The CDR3 length is 15 residues. Amplification used 60 Vbeta primers and 13 Jbeta primers. How the authors handled the data: Among the unique TCR beta chains that a later analysis counted, about 84 million in all, roughly 9.9 million were shared. The method was immunoSEQ multiplex PCR; TCRdb's version includes in-frame clones alone and lacks a portion of them. The V and J calls and clone size were taken over from that table, and D and trimming were inferred from the DNA. The sample consists of 75,000 to 95,000 clones, roughly two thirds of them appearing once.

The clonotype originates from a woman in her thirties in good health and CMV-seronegative. The chain uses TRBV6-4 and TRBJ1-6; a weak D match, TRBD1 (6 bases). The material sequenced was PBMCs. CDR3 nucleotides: TGTGCCAGCAGTGACTCCCGGGGGGCTGATTCACCCCTCCACTTT. It encodes CASSDSRGADSPLHF.